Given below is one TCR beta chain in context. The TCRbeta library incorporated unique molecular identifiers. From the PCR reads, TCRdb called clonotypes with MiXCR, one entry per CDR3 protein. The data show 300,000 to 400,000 distinct CDR3 sequences, less than 15% seen once. The data are from a study of T-cell reconstitution after alpha-beta-depleted transplantation in children. The CDR3 runs 14 residues. The V end lost 4 bases, the J end lost 10 bases, and 17 bases lay between the germline ends. Germline V gene lookup returns CDR1 SGHAT and CDR2 FQNNGV. J is TRBJ2-1 and V is TRBV11-2, with D perhaps TRBD1 (5 bases). This receptor was taken from a human donor who donated a stem cell graft to a child with Fanconi anemia. Sequenced here: PBMCs, sampled from the stem cell graft. The CDR3 here is CASSSHTYRLEQFF. The CDR3 bases are TGTGCCAGCAGCTCCCACACCTACAGGTTGGAGCAGTTCTTC.